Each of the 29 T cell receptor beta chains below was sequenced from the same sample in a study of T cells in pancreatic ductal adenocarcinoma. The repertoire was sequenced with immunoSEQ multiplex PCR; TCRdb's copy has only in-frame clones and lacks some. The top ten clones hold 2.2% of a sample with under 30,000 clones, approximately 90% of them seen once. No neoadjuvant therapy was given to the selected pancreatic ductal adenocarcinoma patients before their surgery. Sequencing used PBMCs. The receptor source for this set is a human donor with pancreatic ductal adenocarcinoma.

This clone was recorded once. The CDR3 loop reads CASSLTFPFGGSYEQYF. The DNA for the CDR3 is TGTGCCAGCAGTTTGACCTTTCCGTTTGGCGGGAGCTACGAGCAGTACTTC. This chain links TRBV27 with TRBJ2-7, with 7 bases lining up with TRBD2. CDR1 MNHEY and CDR2 SMNVEV come from the germline V gene (reference sequence). CDR3 size: 17 residues. V was pared by 3 bases and J by 3 bases, with 14 bases of the junction left unmatched.

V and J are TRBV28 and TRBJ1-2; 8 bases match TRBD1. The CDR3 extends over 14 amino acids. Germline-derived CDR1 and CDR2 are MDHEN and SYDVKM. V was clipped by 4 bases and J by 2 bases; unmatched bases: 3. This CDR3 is CASSSRQGNYGYTF. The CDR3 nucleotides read TGTGCCAGCAGTTCCCGACAGGGGAACTATGGCTACACCTTC.

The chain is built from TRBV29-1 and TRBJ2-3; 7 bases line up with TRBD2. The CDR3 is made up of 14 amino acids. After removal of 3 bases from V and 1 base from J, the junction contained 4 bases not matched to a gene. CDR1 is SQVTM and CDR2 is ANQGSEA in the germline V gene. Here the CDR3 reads CSVDAGDGTDTQYF. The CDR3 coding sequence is TGCAGCGTTGATGCGGGGGACGGCACAGATACGCAGTATTTT.

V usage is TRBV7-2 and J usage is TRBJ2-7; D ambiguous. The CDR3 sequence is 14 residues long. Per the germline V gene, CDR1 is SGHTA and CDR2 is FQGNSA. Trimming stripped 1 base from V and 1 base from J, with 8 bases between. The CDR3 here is CASSLGVGSYEQYF. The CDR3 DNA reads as TGTGCCAGCAGCTTAGGTGTAGGGTCCTACGAGCAGTACTTC.

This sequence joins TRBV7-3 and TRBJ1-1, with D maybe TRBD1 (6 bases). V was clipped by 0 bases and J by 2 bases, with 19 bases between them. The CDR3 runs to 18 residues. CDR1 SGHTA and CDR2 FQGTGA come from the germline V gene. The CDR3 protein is CASSLTPQSRGINTEAFF. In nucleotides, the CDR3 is TGTGCCAGCAGCTTAACCCCCCAAAGTAGGGGGATTAACACTGAAGCTTTCTTT.

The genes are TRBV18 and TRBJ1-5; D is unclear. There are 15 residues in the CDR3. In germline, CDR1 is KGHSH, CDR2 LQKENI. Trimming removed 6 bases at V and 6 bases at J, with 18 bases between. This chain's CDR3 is CASSGQTGSFQPQHF. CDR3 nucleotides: TGTGCCAGCTCCGGCCAAACGGGGTCATTTCAGCCCCAGCATTTT.

The CDR3 sequence: CASSGAIRGNTIYF. CDR3 in DNA: TGTGCCAGCAGTGGCGCTATCCGTGGAAACACCATATATTTT. The chain joins TRBV2 to TRBJ1-3; the D is unclear. Germline CDR1 reads SNHLY; CDR2 reads FYNNEI. V was clipped by 4 bases and J by 3 bases, with 10 bases between them. This CDR3 region has 14 residues.

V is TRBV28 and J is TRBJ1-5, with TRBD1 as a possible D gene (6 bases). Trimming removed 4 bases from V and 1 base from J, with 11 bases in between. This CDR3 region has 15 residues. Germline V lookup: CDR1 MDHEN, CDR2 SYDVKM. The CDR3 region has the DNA TGTGCCAGCAGTTCAGGAGGGGGGAGCAATCAGCCCCAGCATTTT. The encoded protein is CASSSGGGSNQPQHF.

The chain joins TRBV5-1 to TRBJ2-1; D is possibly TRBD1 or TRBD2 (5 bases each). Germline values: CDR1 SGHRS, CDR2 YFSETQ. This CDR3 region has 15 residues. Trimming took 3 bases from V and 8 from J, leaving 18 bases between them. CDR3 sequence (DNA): TGCGCCAGCAGCTCGGGACGGGTAAAGGGCGATGAGCAGTTCTTC. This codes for CASSSGRVKGDEQFF.

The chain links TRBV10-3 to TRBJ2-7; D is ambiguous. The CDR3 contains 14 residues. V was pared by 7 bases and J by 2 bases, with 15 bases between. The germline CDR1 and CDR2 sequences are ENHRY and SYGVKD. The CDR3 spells CAITETDRAYEQYF. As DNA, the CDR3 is TGTGCCATCACCGAAACCGATAGGGCCTACGAGCAGTACTTC.

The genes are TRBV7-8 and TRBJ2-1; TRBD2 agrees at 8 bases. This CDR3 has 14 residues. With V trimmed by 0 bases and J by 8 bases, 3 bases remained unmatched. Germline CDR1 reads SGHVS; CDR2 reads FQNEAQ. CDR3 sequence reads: CASSLAGLEDEQFF. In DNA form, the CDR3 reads TGTGCCAGCAGCTTAGCGGGACTAGAGGATGAGCAGTTCTTC.

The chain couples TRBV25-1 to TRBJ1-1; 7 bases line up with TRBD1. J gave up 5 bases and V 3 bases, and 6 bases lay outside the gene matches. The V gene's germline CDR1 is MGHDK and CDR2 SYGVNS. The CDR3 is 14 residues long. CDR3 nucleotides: TGTGCCAGCAGTGACTCACAGGGGTATACTGAAGCTTTCTTT. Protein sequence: CASSDSQGYTEAFF.

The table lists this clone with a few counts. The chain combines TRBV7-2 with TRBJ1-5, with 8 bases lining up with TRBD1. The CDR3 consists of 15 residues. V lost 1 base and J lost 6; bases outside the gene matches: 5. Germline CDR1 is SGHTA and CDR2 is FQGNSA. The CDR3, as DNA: TGTGCCAGCAGCTTAGGACAGGGGATTTCTCAGCCCCAGCATTTT. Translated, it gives CASSLGQGISQPQHF.

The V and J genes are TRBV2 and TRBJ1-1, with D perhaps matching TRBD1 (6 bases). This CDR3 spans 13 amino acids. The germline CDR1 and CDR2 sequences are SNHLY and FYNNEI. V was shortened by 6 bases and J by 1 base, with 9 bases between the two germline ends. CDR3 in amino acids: CASRGQWNTEAFF. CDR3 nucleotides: TGTGCCAGCAGAGGACAGTGGAACACTGAAGCTTTCTTT.

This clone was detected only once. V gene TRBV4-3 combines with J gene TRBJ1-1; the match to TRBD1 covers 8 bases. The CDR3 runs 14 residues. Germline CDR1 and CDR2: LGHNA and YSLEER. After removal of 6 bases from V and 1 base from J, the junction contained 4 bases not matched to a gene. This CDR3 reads CASSSGTGNTEAFF. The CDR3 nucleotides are TGCGCCAGCAGTTCCGGGACAGGGAACACTGAAGCTTTCTTT.

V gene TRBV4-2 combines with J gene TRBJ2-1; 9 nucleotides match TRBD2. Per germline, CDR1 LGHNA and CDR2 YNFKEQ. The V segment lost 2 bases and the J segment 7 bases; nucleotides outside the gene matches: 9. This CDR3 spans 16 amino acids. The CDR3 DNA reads TGTGCCAGCAGCCAATACGGCGGGAGGGCCCAAAATGAGCAGTTCTTC. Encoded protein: CASSQYGGRAQNEQFF.

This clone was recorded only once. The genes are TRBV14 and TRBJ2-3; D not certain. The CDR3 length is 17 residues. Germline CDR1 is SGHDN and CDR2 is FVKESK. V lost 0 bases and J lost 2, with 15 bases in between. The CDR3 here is CASSQDKGNKLTDTQYF. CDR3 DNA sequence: TGTGCCAGCAGCCAAGACAAGGGAAACAAACTCACAGATACGCAGTATTTT.

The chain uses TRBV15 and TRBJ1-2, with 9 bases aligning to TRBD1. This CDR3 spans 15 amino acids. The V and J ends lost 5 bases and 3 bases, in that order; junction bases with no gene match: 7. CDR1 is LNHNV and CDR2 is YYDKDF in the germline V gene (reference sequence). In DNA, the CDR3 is TGTGCCACCAGCCGCATGGACAGGGGAGACTATGGCTACACCTTC. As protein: CATSRMDRGDYGYTF.

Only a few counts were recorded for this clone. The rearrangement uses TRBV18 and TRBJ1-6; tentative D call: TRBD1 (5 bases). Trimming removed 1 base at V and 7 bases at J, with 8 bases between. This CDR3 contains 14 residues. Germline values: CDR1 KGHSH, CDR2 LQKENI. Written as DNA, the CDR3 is TGTGCCAGCTCACCACGAGGGGACAATTCACCCCTCCACTTT. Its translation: CASSPRGDNSPLHF.

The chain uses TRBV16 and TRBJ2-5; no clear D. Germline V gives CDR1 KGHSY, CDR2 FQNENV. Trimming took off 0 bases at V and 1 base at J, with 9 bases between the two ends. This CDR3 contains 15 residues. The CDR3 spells CASSQSGRSQETQYF. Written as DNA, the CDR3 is TGTGCCAGCAGCCAATCAGGCAGGAGCCAAGAGACCCAGTACTTC.

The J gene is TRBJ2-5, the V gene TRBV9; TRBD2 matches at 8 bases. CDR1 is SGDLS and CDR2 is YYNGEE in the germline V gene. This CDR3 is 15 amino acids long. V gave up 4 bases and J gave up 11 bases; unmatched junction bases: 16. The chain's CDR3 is CASSRGGREAGEQYF. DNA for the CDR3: TGTGCCAGCAGCCGGGGGGGTCGGGAGGCGGGAGAGCAGTACTTC.

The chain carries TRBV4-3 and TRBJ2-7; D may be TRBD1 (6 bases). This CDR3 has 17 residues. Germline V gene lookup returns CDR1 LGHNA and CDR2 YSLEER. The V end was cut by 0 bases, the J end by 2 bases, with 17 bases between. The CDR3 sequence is CASSQELRTVDPYEQYF. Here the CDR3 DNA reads TGCGCCAGCAGCCAAGAACTCAGGACAGTGGACCCCTACGAGCAGTACTTC.

The CDR3 is CAIRDTHRTEAFF. The CDR3 DNA sequence: TGTGCCATCAGGGACACCCATCGGACTGAAGCTTTCTTT. The V call is TRBV10-3, the J call TRBJ1-1; possibly TRBD1 for D (5 bases). Germline V lookup: CDR1 ENHRY, CDR2 SYGVKD. The CDR3 runs 13 residues. V was clipped by 6 bases and J by 5 bases, with 13 bases between them.

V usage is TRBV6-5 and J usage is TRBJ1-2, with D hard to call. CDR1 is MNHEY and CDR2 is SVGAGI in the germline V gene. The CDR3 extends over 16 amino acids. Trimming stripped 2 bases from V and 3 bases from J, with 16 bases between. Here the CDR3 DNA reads TGTGCCAGCAGTTACCGGTTAGGTGCCGAGTACTATGGCTACACCTTC. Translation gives CASSYRLGAEYYGYTF.

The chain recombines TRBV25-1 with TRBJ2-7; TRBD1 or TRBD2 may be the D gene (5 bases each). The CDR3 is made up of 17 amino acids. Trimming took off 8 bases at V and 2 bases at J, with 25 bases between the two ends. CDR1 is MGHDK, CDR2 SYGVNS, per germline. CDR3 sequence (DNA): TGTGCCAGCCCAGGGCGGGTTGAGCGGCAAAGCGCCTACGAGCAGTACTTC. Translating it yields CASPGRVERQSAYEQYF.

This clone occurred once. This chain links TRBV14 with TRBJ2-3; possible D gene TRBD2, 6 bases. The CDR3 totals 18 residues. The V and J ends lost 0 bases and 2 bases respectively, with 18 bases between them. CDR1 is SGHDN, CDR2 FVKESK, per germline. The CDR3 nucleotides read TGTGCCAGCAGCCAAGAGCTGAGACTAGAAATTGCCACAGATACGCAGTATTTT. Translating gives CASSQELRLEIATDTQYF.

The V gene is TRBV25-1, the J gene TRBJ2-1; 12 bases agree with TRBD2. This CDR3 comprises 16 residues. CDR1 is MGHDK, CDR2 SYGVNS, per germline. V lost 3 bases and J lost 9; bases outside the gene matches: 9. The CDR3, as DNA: TGTGCCAGCAGTGACCCGCTAGCGGGAGGGGTCAGTGAGCAGTTCTTC. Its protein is CASSDPLAGGVSEQFF.

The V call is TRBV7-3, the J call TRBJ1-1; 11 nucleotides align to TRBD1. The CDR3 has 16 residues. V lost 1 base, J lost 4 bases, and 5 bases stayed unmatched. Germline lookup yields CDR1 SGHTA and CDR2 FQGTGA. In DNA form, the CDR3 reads TGTGCCAGCAGCTTAAAAGGGGGACAGGGGGGCACTGAAGCTTTCTTT. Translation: CASSLKGGQGGTEAFF.

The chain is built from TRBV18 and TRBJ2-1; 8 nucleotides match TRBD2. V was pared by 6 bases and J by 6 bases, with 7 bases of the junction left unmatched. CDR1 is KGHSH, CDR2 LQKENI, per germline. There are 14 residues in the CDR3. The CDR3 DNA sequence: TGTGCCAGCTCCCGACAGCGGGAGCCCAATGAGCAGTTCTTC. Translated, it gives CASSRQREPNEQFF.